This TCR beta chain was documented in a study of blood T cell repertoires in COVID-19. Overall study: Some COVID-19 samples were acute and others convalescent; all came from the United States, Italy and Spain. In each case, the material was cDNA or gDNA derived from T cells, B-cell-depleted T cells, or PBMCs.

Germline CDR1 and CDR2: MNHEY and SMNVEV (reference sequence). The CDR3 covers 15 residues. V lost 5 bases and J lost 4; bases outside the gene matches: 8. Patients of the Seattle cohort, enrolled during active infection, were followed longitudinally. Study processing details: Cell counts per sample came from amplifying reference gene primers. Profiled with immunoSEQ multiplex PCR; TCRdb holds only in-frame clones, not every one. V, J and clone size were drawn from that table, and D and trimming were deduced from the DNA. In the table there are 500,000 to 600,000 clones, roughly 91% of which are singletons.

The source is a woman aged 50 to 60 with COVID-19, enrolled during active disease. Input material: peripheral blood. This chain links TRBV27 with TRBJ2-3; TRBD2 matches 8 bases. The CDR3 sequence: CASSQAGTRADTQYF. The CDR3 nucleotides read TGTGCCAGCAGTCAGGCCGGGACTAGAGCAGATACGCAGTATTTT.